This T cell receptor (beta chain) was recorded in a study of OX40 agonist ivuxolimab in advanced cancers. For the wider study: Ivuxolimab was an agonistic, fully human IgG2 monoclonal antibody directed against OX40 (CD134), a costimulatory receptor. Intravenous ivuxolimab was administered to patients every 2 weeks at six dose levels: 0.01, 0.1, 0.3, 1.5, 3 and 10 mg/kg. Prior anti-PD-1, anti-PD-L1 or anti-CTLA-4 therapy was permitted, and checkpoint inhibitors had been received by approximately 39% of dose-escalation patients. Among the 50 to 55 dose-escalation patients, around 20 had hepatocellular carcinoma, about 15 melanoma, 9 renal cell carcinoma and 9 head and neck cancer. The monotherapy dose-escalation portion (N = 52 patients) of the phase I ivuxolimab trial is reported in the paper. The point of sequencing TCRbeta in the periphery was to test whether ivuxolimab changed TCR sequence diversity and drove clonal T-cell expansion. The dose-escalation cohort was 82.7% male with a mean age of about 60 years, ranging from roughly 20 to 80. Partial responses were achieved by three dose-escalation patients, of whom one had hepatocellular carcinoma and two had cutaneous melanoma.

Broader findings and caveats from the paper: After ivuxolimab, CD8+ T cells had more expanded clones than CD4+ T cells on average. At doses from 0.1 to 3.0 mg/kg, clonal expansion was seen in both CD4+ and CD8+ blood T cells between baseline and week 6. Low levels of normalized T-cell clonal expansion were also seen in some patients who did not respond. The antigen specificity of the peripheral T cells that underwent clonal expansion was not determined. In the 0.1-3.0 mg/kg groups, partial responders were among the patients with the lowest normalized peripheral clonal expansion, particularly in CD8+ T cells.

Patients with autoimmune disease history or receiving systemic immunosuppression were excluded from the trial. Peripheral blood for TCR sequencing was drawn from every dose cohort at baseline, at cycle 4 day 1 and at cycle 7 day 1. The samples were taken from a phase I, first-in-human, multicenter, open-label dose-escalation trial of ivuxolimab. Adults with locally advanced or metastatic melanoma, renal cell, hepatocellular, or head and neck squamous cell carcinoma were enrolled in the trial. CD4+ and CD8+ T cells were sorted separately from peripheral blood before TCR sequencing. CDR1 and CDR2 are read off the germline V gene (reference sequence) as SEHNR and FQNEAQ. From its cysteine to its phenylalanine, the CDR3 spans 15 amino acids. Only CDR3 DNA is held: 45 bases, read in frame from base 1. V is trimmed back by 1 base and J by 8 bases, and the junction contains 10 bases that no gene match accounts for.

For sequencing of the TCRbeta CDR3 region, genomic DNA was extracted from the sorted cells. The immunoSEQ Assay was used to sequence the TCRbeta CDR3 regions. TCRdb retrieved this table from immuneACCESS and kept in-frame rearrangements only. Not all clones are present; in checked studies, unresolved V genes account for under half, and no reason is known for the remainder. In this sample the table shows roughly 70,000 clones, 80% to 90% of which occur a single time. The ten most abundant clones make up around 8.2% of the sample. In regard to this clone: Its antigen is still unknown. Nothing much larger sits one base from this clone, and base qualities are not available.

The clonotype originates from an adult with an advanced solid tumor such as melanoma, head and neck, liver or kidney cancer. This chain joins TRBV7-9 to TRBJ1-2; the central 7 bases match TRBD1. Sequenced material: CD4+ or CD8+ T cells sorted from blood, taken in a trial of the OX40 agonist ivuxolimab. The DNA reads as follows: TGTGCCAGCAGCTTAGAGGAGAGGGGGCTATACGGCTACACCTTC. Its protein product is CASSLEERGLYGYTF.